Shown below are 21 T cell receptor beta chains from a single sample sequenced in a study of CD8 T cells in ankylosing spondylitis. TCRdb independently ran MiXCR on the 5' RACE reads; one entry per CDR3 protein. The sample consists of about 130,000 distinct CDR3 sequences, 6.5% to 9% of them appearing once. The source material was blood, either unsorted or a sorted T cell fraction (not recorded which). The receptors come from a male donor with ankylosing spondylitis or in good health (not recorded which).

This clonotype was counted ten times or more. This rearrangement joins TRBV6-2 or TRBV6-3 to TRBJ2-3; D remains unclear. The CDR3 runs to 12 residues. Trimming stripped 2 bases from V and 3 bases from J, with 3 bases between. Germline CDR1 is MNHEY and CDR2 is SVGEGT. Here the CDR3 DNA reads TGTGCCAGCAGTTACGGGACAGATACGCAGTATTTT. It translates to CASSYGTDTQYF.

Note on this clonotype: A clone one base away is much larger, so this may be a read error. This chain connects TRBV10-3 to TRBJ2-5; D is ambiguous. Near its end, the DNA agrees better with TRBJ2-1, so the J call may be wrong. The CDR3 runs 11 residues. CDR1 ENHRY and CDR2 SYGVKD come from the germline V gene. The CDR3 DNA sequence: TGTGCCATCTCGAATGTGGAGACCCAGTTCTTC. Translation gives CAISNVETQFF.

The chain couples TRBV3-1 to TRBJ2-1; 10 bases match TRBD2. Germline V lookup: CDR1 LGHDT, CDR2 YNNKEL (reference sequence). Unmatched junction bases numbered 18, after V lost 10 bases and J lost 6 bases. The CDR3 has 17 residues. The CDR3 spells CATTRVVAGGVGNEQFF. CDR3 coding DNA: TGTGCCACCACCCGAGTGGTAGCGGGAGGTGTTGGCAATGAGCAGTTCTTC.

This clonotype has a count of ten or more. CDR3 DNA: TGTGCCAGCACGGACGGAAAAAAGAACACCGGGGAGCTGTTTTTT. Encoded protein: CASTDGKKNTGELFF. This sequence joins TRBV14 and TRBJ2-2; D gene ambiguous. The germline V gene has CDR1 SGHDN and CDR2 FVKESK. The CDR3 runs 15 residues. V lost 7 bases and J lost 1, with 13 bases in between.

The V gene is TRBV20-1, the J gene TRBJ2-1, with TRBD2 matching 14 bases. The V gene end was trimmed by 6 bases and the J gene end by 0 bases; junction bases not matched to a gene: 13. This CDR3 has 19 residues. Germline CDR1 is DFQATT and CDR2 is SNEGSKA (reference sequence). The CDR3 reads CSAKAQGLAGGSSYNEQFF. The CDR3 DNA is TGCAGTGCCAAGGCTCAAGGACTAGCGGGAGGTAGCTCCTACAATGAGCAGTTCTTC.

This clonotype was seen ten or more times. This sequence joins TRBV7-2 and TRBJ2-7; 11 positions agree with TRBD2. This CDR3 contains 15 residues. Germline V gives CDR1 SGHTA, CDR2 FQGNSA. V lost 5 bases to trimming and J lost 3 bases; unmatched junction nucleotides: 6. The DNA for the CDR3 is TGTGCCAGCAGCCTCAGACTAGCGGGAAACTACGAGCAGTACTTC. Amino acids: CASSLRLAGNYEQYF. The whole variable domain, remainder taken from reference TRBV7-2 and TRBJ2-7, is GAGVSQSPSNKVTEKGKDVELRCDPISGHTALYWYRQSLGQGLEFLIYFQGNSAPDKSGLPSDRFSAERTGGSVSTLTIQRTQQEDSAVYLCASSLRLAGNYEQYFGPGTRLTVT.

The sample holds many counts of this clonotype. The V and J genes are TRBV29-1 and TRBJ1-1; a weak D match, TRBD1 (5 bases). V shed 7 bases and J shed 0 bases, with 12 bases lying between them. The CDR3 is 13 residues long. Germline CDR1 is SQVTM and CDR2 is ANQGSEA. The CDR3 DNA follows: TGCAGCGCCAGACAGAGATTGAACACTGAAGCTTTCTTT. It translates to CSARQRLNTEAFF.

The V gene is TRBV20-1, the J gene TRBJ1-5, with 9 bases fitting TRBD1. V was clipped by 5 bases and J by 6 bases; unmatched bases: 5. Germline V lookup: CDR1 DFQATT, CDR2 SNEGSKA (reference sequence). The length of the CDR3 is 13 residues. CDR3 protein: CSAPQGAGQPQHF. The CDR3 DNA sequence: TGCAGTGCTCCACAGGGGGCCGGTCAGCCCCAGCATTTT.

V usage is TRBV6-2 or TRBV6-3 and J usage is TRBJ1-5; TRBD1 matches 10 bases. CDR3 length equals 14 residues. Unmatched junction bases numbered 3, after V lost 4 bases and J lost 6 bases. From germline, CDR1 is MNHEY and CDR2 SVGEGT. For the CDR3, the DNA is TGTGCCAGCAGTTGGAGGACAGGGGGTCAGCCCCAGCATTTT. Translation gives CASSWRTGGQPQHF.

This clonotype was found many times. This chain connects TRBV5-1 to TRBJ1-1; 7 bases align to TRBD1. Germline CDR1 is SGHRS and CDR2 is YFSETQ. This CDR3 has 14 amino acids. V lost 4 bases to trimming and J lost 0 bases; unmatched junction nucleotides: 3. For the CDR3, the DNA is TGCGCCAGCAGCGGGGGACAGATGAACACTGAAGCTTTCTTT. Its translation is CASSGGQMNTEAFF.

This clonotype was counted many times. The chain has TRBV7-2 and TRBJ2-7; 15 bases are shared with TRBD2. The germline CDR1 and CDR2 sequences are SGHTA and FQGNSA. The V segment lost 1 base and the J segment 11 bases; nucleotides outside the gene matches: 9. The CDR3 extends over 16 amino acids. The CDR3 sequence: CASSLVPGLAGGDKYF. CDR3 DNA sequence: TGTGCCAGCAGCTTAGTCCCTGGACTAGCGGGAGGGGATAAGTACTTC.

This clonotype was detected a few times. The CDR3 loop is CSARDRGGAFYNEQFF. The CDR3, as DNA: TGCAGTGCTAGAGATCGTGGGGGGGCCTTTTACAATGAGCAGTTCTTC. The rearrangement links TRBV20-1 to TRBJ2-1; possible D gene TRBD2, 7 bases. From germline, CDR1 is DFQATT and CDR2 SNEGSKA (reference sequence). V lost 0 bases, J lost 4 bases, and 16 bases lay in between. This CDR3 has 16 residues.

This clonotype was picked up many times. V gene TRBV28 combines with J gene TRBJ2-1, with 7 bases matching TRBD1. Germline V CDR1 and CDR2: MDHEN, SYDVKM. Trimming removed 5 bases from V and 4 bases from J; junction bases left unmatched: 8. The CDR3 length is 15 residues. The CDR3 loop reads CASSQPTGSYNEQFF. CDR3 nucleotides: TGTGCCAGCAGTCAACCGACAGGGAGTTACAATGAGCAGTTCTTC.

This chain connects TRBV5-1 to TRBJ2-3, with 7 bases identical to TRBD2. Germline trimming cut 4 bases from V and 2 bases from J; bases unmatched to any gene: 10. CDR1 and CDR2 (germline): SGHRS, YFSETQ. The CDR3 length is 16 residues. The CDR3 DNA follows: TGCGCCAGCAGCCTGGGGCTAGCGGAACTCACAGATACGCAGTATTTT. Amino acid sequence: CASSLGLAELTDTQYF.

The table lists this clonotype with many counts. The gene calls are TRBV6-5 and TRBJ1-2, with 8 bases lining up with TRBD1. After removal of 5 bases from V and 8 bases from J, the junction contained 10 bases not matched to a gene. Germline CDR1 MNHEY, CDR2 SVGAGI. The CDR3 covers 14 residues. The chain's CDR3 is CASSLQGGGSGYTF. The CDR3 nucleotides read TGTGCCAGCAGTCTACAGGGGGGGGGATCCGGCTACACCTTC.

The CDR3 region is CASSPRQGKSGGYTF. DNA for the CDR3: TGTGCCAGCAGTCCCAGACAGGGGAAGTCGGGCGGCTACACCTTC. The gene calls are TRBV12-3 or TRBV12-4 and TRBJ1-2, with 8 bases that match TRBD1. The CDR3 consists of 15 residues. The V and J ends lost 5 bases and 8 bases, in that order; junction bases with no gene match: 13.

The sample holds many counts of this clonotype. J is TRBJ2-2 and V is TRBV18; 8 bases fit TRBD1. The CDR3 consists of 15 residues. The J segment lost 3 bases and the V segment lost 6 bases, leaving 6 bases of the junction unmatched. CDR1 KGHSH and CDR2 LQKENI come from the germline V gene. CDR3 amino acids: CASSPRGQDTGELFF. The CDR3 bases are TGTGCCAGCTCCCCTCGGGGACAGGACACCGGGGAGCTGTTTTTT.

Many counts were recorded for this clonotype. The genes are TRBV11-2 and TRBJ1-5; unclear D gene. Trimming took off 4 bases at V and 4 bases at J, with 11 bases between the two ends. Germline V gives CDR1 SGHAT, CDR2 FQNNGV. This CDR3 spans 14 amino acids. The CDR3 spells CASSSLGGNQPQHF. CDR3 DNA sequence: TGTGCCAGCAGCTCTCTGGGCGGGAATCAGCCCCAGCATTTT.

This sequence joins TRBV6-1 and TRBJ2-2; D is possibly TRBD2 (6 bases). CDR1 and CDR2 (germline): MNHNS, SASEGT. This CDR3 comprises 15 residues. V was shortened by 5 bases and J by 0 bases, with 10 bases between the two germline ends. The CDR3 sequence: CASSQTSANTGELFF. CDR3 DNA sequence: TGTGCCAGCAGTCAGACTAGTGCGAACACCGGGGAGCTGTTTTTT.

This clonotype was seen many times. CDR3 region: CATSDYPLKGSNNEQFF. The CDR3 DNA sequence: TGTGCCACCAGTGATTACCCCCTAAAAGGTAGTAATAATGAGCAGTTCTTC. The chain uses TRBV24-1 and TRBJ2-1, with no clear D. The CDR3 runs to 17 residues. Germline CDR1 is KGHDR and CDR2 is SFDVKD. V was clipped by 2 bases and J by 7 bases, with 20 bases between them.

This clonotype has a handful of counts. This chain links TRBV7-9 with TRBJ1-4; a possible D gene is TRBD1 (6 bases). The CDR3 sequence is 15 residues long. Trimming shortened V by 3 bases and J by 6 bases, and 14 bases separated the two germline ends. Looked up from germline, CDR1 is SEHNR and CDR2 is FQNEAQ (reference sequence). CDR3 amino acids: CASSFGPGVHEKLFF. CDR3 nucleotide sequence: TGTGCCAGCAGCTTTGGGCCAGGGGTACATGAAAAACTGTTTTTT.